Each of the 17 T cell receptor beta chains below was sequenced from the same sample in a study of blood T cell repertoires in COVID-19. TCRdb keeps only in-frame clones here, not all; method: immunoSEQ multiplex PCR. Of a few hundred thousand clones listed, over 75% are singletons. The sequencing sample was made of peripheral blood. The receptors were sampled from a woman aged 25 to 45 with COVID-19, enrolled during active disease.

The chain combines TRBV11-1 with TRBJ2-1; TRBD2 matches 7 bases. This CDR3 has 14 residues. CDR1 is SGHAT, CDR2 FQDESV, per germline (reference sequence). J was trimmed by 8 bases and V by 0 bases; bases with no gene match: 4. The CDR3 is CASSLAGGPYEQFF. The CDR3 nucleotides are TGTGCCAGCAGCTTAGCGGGAGGGCCCTATGAGCAGTTCTTC.

This clone has a single count. This chain uses TRBV5-1 with TRBJ1-2, with D possibly TRBD1 on 5 matching bases. This CDR3 is 15 amino acids long. Germline V lookup: CDR1 SGHRS, CDR2 YFSETQ. V was cut by 4 bases and J by 6 bases, with 19 bases left in between. CDR3 sequence (DNA): TGCGCCAGCAGCCCCTTGGGGGGGGAATTGGATGGCTACACCTTC. Its protein product is CASSPLGGELDGYTF.

This rearrangement joins TRBV3-1 (or the pseudogene TRBV3-2) to TRBJ2-5, with D possibly being TRBD2 (6 bases). The CDR3 length is 14 residues. V lost 2 bases and J 0 bases, leaving 7 bases between the germline ends. Germline V lookup: CDR1 LGHDT, CDR2 YNNKEL (reference sequence). The CDR3 DNA follows: TGTGCCAGCAGCCAACGGACTAACCAAGAGACCCAGTACTTC. Its protein product is CASSQRTNQETQYF.

This clone was observed once. The same CDR3 is also encoded by other DNA sequences in this sample. The J gene is TRBJ1-1, the V gene TRBV7-3; the D gene is possibly TRBD1 (5 bases). V gave up 5 bases and J gave up 1 base, with 8 bases separating them. The germline V gene encodes CDR1 SGHTA and CDR2 FQGTGA. The CDR3 is 13 residues long. The CDR3 spells CASSPTGNTEAFF. The CDR3, as DNA: TGTGCCAGCAGCCCTACAGGGAACACTGAAGCTTTCTTT. The full variable domain, its missing parts supplied by reference TRBV7-3 and TRBJ1-1, is GAGVSQTPSNKVTEKGKYVELRCDPISGHTALYWYRQSLGQGPEFLIYFQGTGAADDSGLPNDRFFAVRPEGSVSTLKIQRTERGDSAVYLCASSPTGNTEAFFGQGTRLTVV.

The chain is built from TRBV27 and TRBJ2-1, with 14 positions matching TRBD2. V lost 2 bases to trimming and J lost 7 bases; unmatched junction nucleotides: 7. Per germline, CDR1 MNHEY and CDR2 SMNVEV (reference sequence). The CDR3 extends over 17 amino acids. The CDR3 sequence is CASSLRGTSGRVNEQFF. CDR3 coding DNA: TGTGCCAGCAGTTTACGGGGGACTAGCGGGAGAGTGAATGAGCAGTTCTTC.

The V and J genes are TRBV5-1 and TRBJ2-3, with TRBD2 as a possible D gene (6 bases). Trimming shortened V by 0 bases and J by 6 bases, and 23 bases separated the two germline ends. The CDR3 is made up of 18 amino acids. Germline V gene lookup returns CDR1 SGHRS and CDR2 YFSETQ. The CDR3 loop reads CASSLGITGGTRHDTQYF. The CDR3 nucleotides are TGCGCCAGCAGCTTGGGTATTACCGGCGGGACCAGACACGATACGCAGTATTTT.

V gene TRBV30 combines with J gene TRBJ2-4; D gene unclear. Germline V gene lookup returns CDR1 GTSNPN and CDR2 SVGIG (reference sequence). This CDR3 is built from 11 residues. Trimming left V 3 bases short and J 4 bases short, with 4 bases between. The CDR3 region has the DNA TGTGCCTGGAGCGTAAAAAACATTCAGTACTTC. It yields the protein CAWSVKNIQYF. The whole variable domain, filled in from reference TRBV30 and TRBJ2-4, reads SQTIHQWPATLVQPVGSPLSLECTVEGTSNPNLYWYRQAAGRGLQLLFYSVGIGQISSEVPQNLSASRPQDRQFILSSKKLLLSDSGFYLCAWSVKNIQYFGAGTRLSVL.

This chain joins TRBV5-4 and TRBJ2-3, with 10 positions matching TRBD2. Germline lookup yields CDR1 SGHNT and CDR2 YYREEE (reference sequence). The junction had 7 bases not matched to a gene; V was cut back by 3 bases and J by 0 bases. The length of the CDR3 is 17 residues. In nucleotides, the CDR3 is TGTGCCAGCAGCTCGAACAGACTAGCGGGCAGCACAGATACGCAGTATTTT. Its translation is CASSSNRLAGSTDTQYF.

The chain recombines TRBV10-3 with TRBJ1-5, with D uncertain. This CDR3 has 19 residues. The germline V gene has CDR1 ENHRY and CDR2 SYGVKD. The V gene lost 0 bases and the J gene lost 0 bases, with 18 bases spanning the gap. For the CDR3, the DNA is TGTGCCATCAGTGAGTCCTGGGCCGCCACCAAATATAGCAATCAGCCCCAGCATTTT. Its translation is CAISESWAATKYSNQPQHF.

The chain links TRBV6-5 to TRBJ1-4, with 7 bases that match TRBD1. Per the germline V gene, CDR1 is MNHEY and CDR2 is SVGAGI. The CDR3 covers 14 residues. V dropped 6 bases and J dropped 7; count of bases not matched to a gene: 8. CDR3 loop: CASRGTGVGEKLFF. Written as DNA, the CDR3 is TGTGCCAGCAGAGGTACAGGGGTGGGTGAAAAACTGTTTTTT.

This chain uses TRBV29-1 with TRBJ2-3; TRBD1 agrees at 7 bases. Trimming at V came to 6 bases and at J to 2 bases, leaving 14 bases not matched to a gene. Germline V gene lookup returns CDR1 SQVTM and CDR2 ANQGSEA. The CDR3 is 16 amino acids. The CDR3 sequence: CSVNPWDRPNTDTQYF. CDR3 nucleotides: TGCAGCGTCAACCCCTGGGACAGACCTAACACAGATACGCAGTATTTT.

V is TRBV3-1 (or the pseudogene TRBV3-2) and J is TRBJ1-2; the match to TRBD1 covers 12 bases. With 2 bases clipped from V and 10 bases from J, the junction kept 5 bases outside the gene matches. Looked up from germline, CDR1 is LGHDT and CDR2 is YNNKEL (reference sequence). CDR3 length: 14 amino acids. The CDR3, as DNA: TGTGCCAGCAGCCAAACCGGGACAGGGGGCGCCTACACCTTC. Translated: CASSQTGTGGAYTF.

V usage is TRBV11-2 and J usage is TRBJ2-3, with 7 positions matching TRBD2. This CDR3 is 17 amino acids long. Unmatched junction bases numbered 11, after V lost 2 bases and J lost 3 bases. CDR1 SGHAT and CDR2 FQNNGV come from the germline V gene. CDR3 loop: CASSLTEGGFRTDTQYF. CDR3 nucleotides: TGTGCCAGCAGCTTAACAGAGGGAGGGTTTAGGACAGATACGCAGTATTTT.

This chain joins TRBV9 and TRBJ2-1; 10 nucleotides align to TRBD2. The CDR3 covers 15 residues. Germline V CDR1 and CDR2: SGDLS, YYNGEE. V was clipped by 4 bases and J by 10 bases; unmatched bases: 11. CDR3 sequence: CASSPYGLAGDEQFF. The CDR3 DNA reads as TGTGCCAGCAGCCCATATGGGCTAGCGGGAGACGAGCAGTTCTTC. Full variable domain (rest looked up from reference TRBV9 and TRBJ2-1): DSGVTQTPKHLITATGQRVTLRCSPRSGDLSVYWYQQSLDQGLQFLIQYYNGEERAKGNILERFSAQQFPDLHSELNLSSLELGDSALYFCASSPYGLAGDEQFFGPGTRLTVL.

The chain recombines TRBV6-6 with TRBJ1-2; no clear D. V was trimmed by 6 bases and J by 6 bases, leaving 14 bases between them. Germline V gives CDR1 MNHNY, CDR2 SVGAGI (reference sequence). The CDR3 runs 13 residues. CDR3 amino acids: CASRTLGAHGYTF. In DNA form, the CDR3 reads TGTGCCAGCAGAACCCTCGGTGCACATGGCTACACCTTC.

V is TRBV6-2 or TRBV6-3 and J is TRBJ1-6, with a possible D match to TRBD1 (6 bases). Trimming cost V 6 bases and J 11 bases, with 11 bases left between them. The V gene's germline CDR1 is MNHEY and CDR2 SVGEGT. There are 12 residues in the CDR3. CDR3 loop: CASSQGLAPLHF. The CDR3 DNA follows: TGTGCCAGCAGCCAGGGGTTGGCACCCCTCCACTTT.

The V call is TRBV30, the J call TRBJ2-6; TRBD2 matches at 7 bases. V was clipped by 2 bases and J by 3 bases; unmatched bases: 4. The CDR3 totals 15 residues. CDR1 and CDR2 (germline): GTSNPN, SVGIG (reference sequence). CDR3 nucleotides: TGTGCCTGGAGTCCGGGGGGAAGTGGGGCCAACGTCCTGACTTTC. This encodes CAWSPGGSGANVLTF.